One and the same sample provided the 16 T cell receptor beta chains below, sequenced in a study of PD-L1 blockade in urothelial cancer. Using immunoSEQ multiplex PCR, the repertoire was profiled, and TCRdb retains in-frame clones only, with some absent. There are some 63,000 clones in the sample; about four fifths occur only once, and more than 5.5% lies in the top ten. This sample's time point: pretreatment peripheral blood. Here the sequenced sample was PBMCs, taken around atezolizumab (anti-PD-L1) treatment. These receptors all come from a man between 65 and 85 years old with urothelial cancer.

J is TRBJ2-1 and V is TRBV5-4; 14 bases fit TRBD2. Germline V gene sequence: CDR1 SGHNT, CDR2 YYREEE (reference sequence). The V and J ends lost 4 bases and 8 bases, in that order; junction bases with no gene match: 11. CDR3 length equals 17 residues. Here the CDR3 DNA reads TGTGCCAGCAGCAGCGGGGGGGGACTAGCGGGAGCTTATGAGCAGTTCTTC. Translated, it gives CASSSGGGLAGAYEQFF. Filled out from reference TRBV5-4 and TRBJ2-1, the complete variable domain reads ETGVTQSPTHLIKTRGQQVTLRCSSQSGHNTVSWYQQALGQGPQFIFQYYREEENGRGNFPPRFSGLQFPNYSSELNVNALELDDSALYLCASSSGGGLAGAYEQFFGPGTRLTVL.

This chain connects TRBV4-1 to TRBJ2-2, with TRBD2 matching 13 bases. Germline V CDR1 and CDR2: MGHRA, YSYEKL. V was pared by 0 bases and J by 6 bases, with 4 bases of the junction left unmatched. The CDR3 totals 17 residues. The CDR3 DNA reads TGCGCCAGCAGCCAAGACTTTACTAGCGGGGGGGCCGGGGAGCTGTTTTTT. Protein sequence: CASSQDFTSGGAGELFF.

This clone was seen a handful of times. The genes are TRBV6-1 and TRBJ1-5; no firm D call. V was pared by 2 bases and J by 2 bases, with 13 bases between. The CDR3 loop spans 16 amino acids. The V gene's germline CDR1 is MNHNS and CDR2 SASEGT. In DNA form, the CDR3 reads TGTGCCAGCAGTGAAAGGGAGGTCTCGGGCAATCAGCCCCAGCATTTT. Protein product: CASSEREVSGNQPQHF.

The genes are TRBV11-3 and TRBJ2-2, with D unresolved. From germline, CDR1 is SGHNT and CDR2 YENEEA. The CDR3 has 14 residues. With 1 base removed from V and 6 bases from J, the gap between germline ends came to 9 bases. Written as DNA, the CDR3 is TGTGCCAGCAGCTTAGGGTTCCGGTCCGGGGAGCTGTTTTTT. This encodes CASSLGFRSGELFF.

This chain's CDR3 is CASSVSGTHYEQYF. The CDR3 DNA reads as TGTGCCAGCAGTGTCTCCGGGACTCACTACGAGCAGTACTTC. The rearrangement links TRBV25-1 to TRBJ2-7; weak D call: TRBD2 (6 bases). Germline lookup yields CDR1 MGHDK and CDR2 SYGVNS. The CDR3 extends over 14 amino acids. V was pared by 4 bases and J by 3 bases, with 13 bases between.

The chain links TRBV7-6 to TRBJ1-4, with D possibly being TRBD1 (6 bases). V shed 4 bases and J shed 2 bases, with 8 bases lying between them. Germline loops: CDR1 SGHVS, CDR2 FNYEAQ. This CDR3 has 14 residues. DNA of the CDR3: TGTGCCAGCAGCTCAACAGGGACTAATGAAAAACTGTTTTTT. Amino acids: CASSSTGTNEKLFF.

The chain couples TRBV5-1 to TRBJ2-5, with TRBD2 identical over 9 bases. Germline lookup yields CDR1 SGHRS and CDR2 YFSETQ. V trimming: 3 bases; J trimming: 5 bases; junction bases outside the gene matches: 11. This CDR3 has 16 residues. As DNA, the CDR3 is TGCGCCAGCAGCTCCGTCGGCGCGGGGGGGATGGAGACCCAGTACTTC. Amino acid sequence: CASSSVGAGGMETQYF.

The V gene is TRBV11-2, the J gene TRBJ1-3, with D perhaps matching TRBD1 (5 bases). V lost 8 bases and J lost 4, with 12 bases in between. The CDR3 covers 13 residues. Germline assignment: CDR1 SGHAT and CDR2 FQNNGV. The CDR3 region has the DNA TGTGCCAGCCTTCTGGGGCAAGGAAACACCATATATTTT. Its protein is CASLLGQGNTIYF.

V gene TRBV4-1 combines with J gene TRBJ2-2, with 11 bases matching TRBD2. Germline CDR1 reads MGHRA; CDR2 reads YSYEKL. After removal of 1 base from V and 5 bases from J, the junction contained 6 bases not matched to a gene. CDR3 length: 17 residues. The CDR3 loop is CASSQGGLAGGTGELFF. Written as DNA, the CDR3 is TGCGCCAGCAGCCAAGGAGGGCTAGCGGGAGGAACCGGGGAGCTGTTTTTT.

The rearrangement links TRBV30 to TRBJ2-1; the D is unclear. V gave up 2 bases and J gave up 0 bases, with 14 bases separating them. The CDR3 covers 16 residues. Germline values: CDR1 GTSNPN, CDR2 SVGIG (reference sequence). CDR3 amino acids: CAWSKTGLSSYNEQFF. In nucleotides, the CDR3 is TGTGCCTGGAGTAAGACCGGGTTGAGCTCCTACAATGAGCAGTTCTTC.

The V and J genes are TRBV19 and TRBJ1-3; TRBD1 matches 10 bases. Unmatched junction bases numbered 3, after V lost 4 bases and J lost 3 bases. The CDR3 consists of 15 residues. CDR1 and CDR2 (germline): LNHDA, SQIVND (reference sequence). CDR3 nucleotides: TGTGCCAGTAGTAAAGACAGGGGGCATGGAAACACCATATATTTT. Translated, it gives CASSKDRGHGNTIYF. The entire variable domain, with the rest obtained from reference TRBV19 and TRBJ1-3, is as follows: DGGITQSPKYLFRKEGQNVTLSCEQNLNHDAMYWYRQDPGQGLRLIYYSQIVNDFQKGDIAEGYSVSREKKESFPLTVTSAQKNPTAFYLCASSKDRGHGNTIYFGEGSWLTVV.

The chain combines TRBV2 with TRBJ1-4; the D gene is possibly TRBD1 (6 bases). The length of the CDR3 is 15 residues. CDR1 SNHLY and CDR2 FYNNEI come from the germline V gene. Trimming cost V 4 bases and J 2 bases, with 11 bases left between them. The CDR3 region has the DNA TGTGCCAGCAGTGGCGCAGGGGACACTAATGAAAAACTGTTTTTT. Its protein product is CASSGAGDTNEKLFF.

The V gene is TRBV7-7, the J gene TRBJ2-1; 10 positions agree with TRBD2. V lost 4 bases to trimming and J lost 2 bases; unmatched junction nucleotides: 14. The CDR3 totals 19 residues. Germline CDR1 is SSHAT and CDR2 is FNYEAQ (reference sequence). The CDR3 region is CASSSRLAGPGGAYNEQFF. In DNA, the CDR3 is TGTGCCAGCAGCTCTAGACTAGCGGGTCCCGGCGGGGCCTACAATGAGCAGTTCTTC.

The chain joins TRBV18 to TRBJ2-7; no reliable D call. Trimming pared 3 bases from V and 5 bases from J, leaving 8 bases between. The CDR3 consists of 12 residues. CDR1 is KGHSH, CDR2 LQKENI, per germline. Written as DNA, the CDR3 is TGTGCCAGCTCACCTCAGCAGGACGAGCAGTACTTC. Translation gives CASSPQQDEQYF. The complete variable domain, with remaining parts taken from reference TRBV18 and TRBJ2-7, reads NAGVMQNPRHLVRRRGQEARLRCSPMKGHSHVYWYRQLPEEGLKFMVYLQKENIIDESGMPKERFSAEFPKEGPSILRIQQVVRGDSAAYFCASSPQQDEQYFGPGTRLTVT.

This chain connects TRBV4-1 to TRBJ1-2, with 9 bases aligning to TRBD1. The CDR3 runs 16 residues. CDR1 is MGHRA, CDR2 YSYEKL, per germline. V lost 4 bases, J lost 3 bases, and 9 bases stayed unmatched. This CDR3 is CASSPRDRESYYGYTF. The DNA for the CDR3 is TGCGCCAGCAGCCCCCGGGACAGGGAATCATACTATGGCTACACCTTC.

The chain employs TRBV5-8 and TRBJ2-1, with 12 nucleotides matching TRBD2. V trimming: 0 bases; J trimming: 1 base; junction bases outside the gene matches: 2. The CDR3 loop spans 17 amino acids. CDR1 and CDR2 from the germline V gene are SGHTS and YDEGEE. The CDR3 DNA reads as TGTGCCAGCAGCTTGGGACTAGCGGGGGTTTCCTACAATGAGCAGTTCTTC. This encodes CASSLGLAGVSYNEQFF.